A selection of T cell receptor beta chains follows, all from one sample in a study of T cells in Graves' hyperthyroidism and ophthalmopathy. Each CDR3 protein is one row after TCRdb ran MiXCR on the multiplex PCR reads. The sample consists of about 500,000 distinct CDR3 sequences, roughly 15% of them appearing once. The sample taken for sequencing was blood. Receptor source: a young woman with Graves' ophthalmopathy. Both conserved end residues are part of each CDR3. The D gene is left open where the match is weak. Clone size is not always given. Where it is, it says once, few, many or a class for expanded clones.

j_call | clone_size | d_call | v_call | cdr3_aa | cdr3_nt
TRBJ2-1 | many | TRBD2 | TRBV27 | CASSPTLAGGLNEQFF | TGTGCCAGCAGTCCCACCTTAGCGGGGGGTCTTAATGAGCAGTTCTTC
TRBJ2-1 | - | TRBD2 | TRBV7-9 | CASSHIGLADYNEQFF | TGTGCCAGCAGTCATATCGGACTAGCGGACTACAATGAGCAGTTCTTC
TRBJ1-6 | few | TRBD1 | TRBV9 | CASSSGQGTYNSPLHF | TGTGCCAGCAGCTCAGGACAGGGGACCTATAATTCACCCCTCCACTTT
TRBJ2-7 | many | - | TRBV12-3/TRBV12-4 | CASSRSRDTSYEQYF | TGTGCCAGCAGCCGATCCCGGGACACTTCCTACGAGCAGTACTTC
TRBJ2-7 | many | TRBD2 | TRBV20-1 | CSARLAGGKEQYF | TGCAGTGCAAGACTAGCGGGGGGGAAGGAGCAGTACTTC
TRBJ2-3 | - | TRBD2 | TRBV6-2/TRBV6-3 | CASSYASGRADTQYF | TGTGCCAGCAGTTACGCCAGCGGGAGGGCTGATACGCAGTATTTT
TRBJ2-7 | many | - | TRBV20-1 | CSASPRGWRAYEQYF | TGCAGTGCTAGTCCTCGAGGTTGGCGGGCCTACGAGCAGTACTTC
TRBJ2-7 | - | TRBD2 | TRBV9 | CASSPVRENGYEQYF | TGTGCCAGCAGCCCGGTGCGGGAGAACGGCTACGAGCAGTACTTC
TRBJ1-2 | - | TRBD1 | TRBV7-9 | CASSFGTGSSVDYGYTF | TGTGCCAGCAGCTTCGGGACAGGGAGTTCGGTCGACTATGGCTACACCTTC
TRBJ2-3 | - | - | TRBV5-1 | CASSLAVISQYF | TGCGCCAGCAGCTTGGCGGTTATTTCGCAGTATTTT
TRBJ2-7 | many | - | TRBV28 | CASSLAGRPGYEQYF | TGTGCCAGCAGTTTAGCGGGCCGACCGGGCTACGAGCAGTACTTC
TRBJ2-4 | few | - | TRBV5-6 | CASSTLVGIQYF | TGTGCCAGCAGCACACTAGTAGGCATTCAGTACTTC
TRBJ2-7 | many | TRBD1 | TRBV28 | CASSAGGTGSNEQYF | TGTGCCAGCAGCGCAGGCGGGACAGGGTCGAACGAGCAGTACTTC
TRBJ2-7 | - | - | TRBV5-6 | CASSLDGVIVQYF | TGTGCCAGCAGCTTGGACGGGGTGATTGTGCAGTACTTC
TRBJ1-5 | - | - | TRBV7-8 | CASSTGTTSNQPQHF | TGTGCCAGCAGCACCGGGACGACTAGCAATCAGCCCCAGCATTTT
TRBJ2-1 | many | TRBD2 | TRBV27 | CASSLLAGGSAYEQFF | TGTGCCAGCAGTTTGCTAGCGGGAGGGAGCGCCTATGAGCAGTTCTTC
TRBJ2-5 | - | - | TRBV7-3 | CASSLKMDETQYF | TGTGCCAGCAGCTTAAAGATGGATGAGACCCAGTACTTC
TRBJ1-6 | few | TRBD1 | TRBV6-5 | CASSFGQGVVNSPLHF | TGTGCCAGCAGTTTCGGACAGGGGGTAGTAAATTCACCCCTCCACTTT
TRBJ1-2 | many | - | TRBV30 | CAWSVPGWGPTF | TGTGCCTGGAGTGTACCTGGGTGGGGCCCCACCTTC
TRBJ2-3 | many | TRBD2 | TRBV18 | CASSPKRGSTDTQYF | TGTGCCAGCTCACCGAAGCGGGGAAGCACAGATACGCAGTATTTT
TRBJ1-1 | - | - | TRBV6-2/TRBV6-3 | CASSYNGRYTEAFF | TGTGCCAGCAGTTACAATGGCAGGTACACTGAAGCTTTCTTT
TRBJ2-1 | - | TRBD1 | TRBV5-1 | CASSSYPGGNEQFF | TGCGCCAGCAGCTCGTACCCAGGGGGTAATGAGCAGTTCTTC
TRBJ1-1 | few | - | TRBV4-2 | CASSQETGMYTEAFF | TGTGCCAGCAGCCAAGAAACAGGGATGTACACTGAAGCTTTCTTT
TRBJ2-1 | - | - | TRBV18 | CASSPPGGRLGEQFF | TGTGCCAGCTCACCACCGGGGGGGCGATTGGGTGAGCAGTTCTTC
TRBJ2-7 | many | TRBD2 | TRBV3-1 | CASSQDAAGGSYEQYF | TGTGCCAGCAGCCAAGATGCGGCGGGAGGGTCCTACGAGCAGTACTTC
TRBJ2-5 | - | - | TRBV20-1 | CSAPFETQYF | TGCAGTGCCCCCTTTGAGACCCAGTACTTC
TRBJ1-5 | few | - | TRBV29-1 | CSVWDGINQPQHF | TGCAGCGTTTGGGACGGAATAAATCAGCCCCAGCATTTT
TRBJ2-1 | many | - | TRBV5-6 | CASSLGEDGNEQFF | TGTGCCAGCAGCCTTGGTGAGGACGGAAATGAGCAGTTCTTC
TRBJ1-2 | many | - | TRBV5-6 | CASSLNNNYGYTF | TGTGCCAGCAGCTTAAACAACAACTATGGCTACACCTTC
TRBJ2-1 | - | - | TRBV2 | CASSEWWGKGPYNEQFF | TGTGCCAGCAGTGAATGGTGGGGGAAAGGACCCTACAATGAGCAGTTCTTC
TRBJ1-2 | many | - | TRBV30 | CAWNSGGRNGYTF | TGTGCCTGGAATAGCGGGGGGCGCAATGGCTACACCTTC
TRBJ2-1 | many | TRBD2 | TRBV7-2 | CASSFGLAGGPQHEQFF | TGTGCCAGCAGCTTTGGACTAGCGGGAGGGCCTCAACATGAGCAGTTCTTC
TRBJ2-2 | many | TRBD1 | TRBV12-3/TRBV12-4 | CASSRTGGGTGELFF | TGTGCCAGCAGTCGGACAGGGGGAGGGACCGGGGAGCTGTTTTTT
TRBJ1-1 | - | - | TRBV5-4 | CASSLAGRAGEAFF | TGTGCCAGCAGCTTGGCCGGGCGGGCTGGGGAAGCTTTCTTT
TRBJ1-1 | few | - | TRBV7-9 | CASSLGAQGSTEAFF | TGTGCCAGCAGCTTAGGGGCCCAGGGGAGCACTGAAGCTTTCTTT
TRBJ2-1 | few | TRBD1 | TRBV5-4 | CASSHTGTGHNEQFF | TGTGCCAGCAGCCATACCGGGACAGGGCACAATGAGCAGTTCTTC
TRBJ2-5 | - | TRBD2 | TRBV6-1 | CASSRNLLAGDETQYF | TGTGCCAGCAGTCGAAACCTACTAGCGGGGGACGAGACCCAGTACTTC
TRBJ2-7 | many | TRBD1 | TRBV7-2 | CASSAIGDSSYEQYF | TGTGCCAGCAGCGCAATAGGGGACAGTTCCTACGAGCAGTACTTC
TRBJ1-3 | - | TRBD1 | TRBV20-1 | CSAPDRGSGNTIYF | TGCAGTGCCCCGGACAGGGGAAGTGGAAACACCATATATTTT
TRBJ1-2 | many | - | TRBV30 | CAWSVSLSGPGGYTF | TGTGCCTGGAGTGTATCCCTCTCAGGGCCCGGCGGCTACACCTTC
TRBJ2-6 | few | - | TRBV5-1 | CASTAGVGANVLTF | TGCGCCAGCACGGCAGGGGTCGGGGCCAACGTCCTGACTTTC
TRBJ1-2 | once | TRBD1 | TRBV5-6 | CASSAGTDGYTF | TGTGCCAGCAGCGCCGGGACAGATGGCTACACCTTC
TRBJ2-1 | - | TRBD2 | TRBV6-2/TRBV6-3 | CASSYRLAGGVSGQFF | TGTGCCAGCAGTTACAGGCTAGCGGGAGGCGTATCCGGGCAGTTCTTC
TRBJ2-7 | many | TRBD2 | TRBV7-2 | CASSRTSGRGAEQYF | TGTGCCAGCAGCCGCACTAGCGGGAGAGGGGCCGAGCAGTACTTC
TRBJ2-1 | few | - | TRBV27 | CASGTGDSYNEQFF | TGTGCCAGCGGCACAGGTGACTCCTACAATGAGCAGTTCTTC
TRBJ2-3 | - | TRBD2 | TRBV29-1 | CSVGSGLAGGAHTDTQYF | TGCAGCGTTGGGTCGGGACTAGCGGGGGGCGCCCACACAGATACGCAGTATTTT
TRBJ2-6 | few | - | TRBV27 | CASSPRDLKGSGANVLTF | TGTGCCAGCAGTCCTCGGGACCTAAAAGGCTCTGGGGCCAACGTCCTGACTTTC